This entry is about one T cell receptor beta chain. The sample holds other DNA sequences that translate to the same CDR3. Germline loops: CDR1 GTSNPN, CDR2 SVGIG (reference sequence). CDR3 length: 11 residues. Trimming left V 0 bases short and J 7 bases short, with 6 bases between. PCR involved 60 Vbeta and 13 Jbeta primers. Using immunoSEQ multiplex PCR, the repertoire was profiled, and TCRdb retains in-frame clones only, with some absent. The sample carries 140,000 to 150,000 clones, 80% to 85% recorded once. The data belong to a study of cytomegalovirus exposure and HLA in healthy donors. The specimen sequenced was PBMCs. The chain joins TRBV30 to TRBJ1-1; D ambiguous. The sequence was collected from a woman aged 25 to 39 in good health and CMV-seronegative. This chain's CDR3 is CAWSVGGEAFF. The CDR3 nucleotides are TGTGCCTGGAGTGTCGGCGGTGAAGCTTTCTTT.